A few counts support the clone carrying this T cell receptor (beta chain). Its antigen is currently unknown. Template switching created a universal primer site, and the cDNA included unique molecular identifiers. A single record per CDR3 protein comes from TCRdb applying MiXCR to the 5' RACE reads. The sample contains roughly 1.6 million distinct CDR3 sequences, about 31% of which appear only once. This specimen comes from a study of identical twins. Study outcomes and limitations: Invariant populations such as MAIT and iNKT cells could partly muddle zero-insertion analyses. The study found that models underestimated out-of-frame TCR alpha sharing in monozygotic twins. The study found weaker excess twin sharing in beta out-of-frame sequences.

The CDR3 is 15 amino acids. Germline values: CDR1 SGHRS, CDR2 YFSETQ. Trimming shortened V by 2 bases and J by 7 bases, and 19 bases separated the two germline ends. The receptor comes from a newborn girl in good health. This chain uses TRBV5-1 with TRBJ2-7; D is perhaps TRBD1 (5 bases). Sequencing was carried out using cord blood. CDR3 amino acids: CASSFRAPSYNEQYF. DNA of the CDR3: TGCGCCAGCAGCTTCAGGGCCCCCTCCTACAATGAGCAGTACTTC.